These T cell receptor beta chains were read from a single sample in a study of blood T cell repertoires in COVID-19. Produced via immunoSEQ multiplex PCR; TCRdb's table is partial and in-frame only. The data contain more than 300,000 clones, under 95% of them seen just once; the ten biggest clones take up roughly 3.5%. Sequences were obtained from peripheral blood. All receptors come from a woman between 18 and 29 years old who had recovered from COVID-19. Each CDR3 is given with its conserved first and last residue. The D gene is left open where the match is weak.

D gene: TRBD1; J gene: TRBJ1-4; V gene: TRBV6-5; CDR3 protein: CATRTGNEKLFF; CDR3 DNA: TGTGCCACAAGGACAGGAAATGAAAAACTGTTTTTT
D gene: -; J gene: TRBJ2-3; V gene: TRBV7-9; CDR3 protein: CASRGGATDTQYF; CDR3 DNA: TGTGCCAGCAGGGGAGGTGCGACAGATACGCAGTATTTT
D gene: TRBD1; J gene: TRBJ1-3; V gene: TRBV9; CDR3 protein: CASSPRTGSGNTIYF; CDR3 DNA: TGTGCCAGCAGCCCCCGGACAGGGTCTGGAAACACCATATATTTT
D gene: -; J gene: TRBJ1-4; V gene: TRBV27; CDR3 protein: CASGLQGGYEKLFF; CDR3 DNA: TGTGCCAGCGGATTACAGGGAGGGTATGAAAAACTGTTTTTT
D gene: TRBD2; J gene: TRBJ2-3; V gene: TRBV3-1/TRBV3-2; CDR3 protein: CASSQGVAGSTDTQYF; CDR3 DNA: TGTGCCAGCAGCCAAGGAGTAGCGGGGTCCACAGATACGCAGTATTTT
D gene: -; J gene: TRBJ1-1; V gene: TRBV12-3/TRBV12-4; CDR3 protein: CASSSRGEAFF; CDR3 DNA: TGTGCCAGCAGTTCCCGAGGTGAAGCTTTCTTT
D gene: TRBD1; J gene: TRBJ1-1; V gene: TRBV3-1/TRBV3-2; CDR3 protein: CASRDRGKDTEAFF; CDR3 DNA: TGTGCCAGCAGAGACAGGGGGAAGGACACTGAAGCTTTCTTT
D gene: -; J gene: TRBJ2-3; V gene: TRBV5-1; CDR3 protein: CASSLGGFADTQYF; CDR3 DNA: TGCGCCAGCAGCTTAGGGGGATTCGCAGATACGCAGTATTTT
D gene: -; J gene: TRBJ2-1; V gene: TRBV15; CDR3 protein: CATSGERYNEQFF; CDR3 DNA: TGTGCCACCAGCGGGGAGCGGTACAATGAGCAGTTCTTC
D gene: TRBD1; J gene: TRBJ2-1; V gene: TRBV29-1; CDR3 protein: CSVAMGQVVYNEQFF; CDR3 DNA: TGCAGCGTTGCGATGGGACAGGTCGTTTACAATGAGCAGTTCTTC
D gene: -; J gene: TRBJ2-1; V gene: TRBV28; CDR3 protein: CASSLIRGSTGNEQFF; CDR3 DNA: TGTGCCAGCAGTTTAATCCGAGGTTCTACGGGGAATGAGCAGTTCTTC
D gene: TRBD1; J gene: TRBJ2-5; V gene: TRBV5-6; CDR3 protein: CASSWGTGEVREETQYF; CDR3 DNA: TGTGCCAGCAGCTGGGGGACAGGGGAGGTTCGGGAAGAGACCCAGTACTTC
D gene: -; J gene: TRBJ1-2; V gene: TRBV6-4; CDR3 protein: CASSAGGGIDGYTF; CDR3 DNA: TGTGCCAGCAGTGCTGGGGGCGGTATAGATGGCTACACCTTC